This T cell receptor beta chain originates from a study of PD-L1 blockade in urothelial cancer. Looking at the study overall: Patients started atezolizumab in the mid-2010s, 1,200 mg intravenously every 3 weeks. Previous chemotherapy exposure amounted to 0 to 3 regimens for patients.

The V end lost 4 bases, the J end lost 2 bases, and 15 bases lay between the germline ends. The CDR3 runs to 15 residues. Germline CDR1 SGHRS, CDR2 YFSETQ. Each PCR contained spiked-in synthetic TCR analog templates. Data came from immunoSEQ multiplex PCR; TCRdb stores just in-frame clones and leaves some out. The repertoire holds 35,000 to 50,000 clones, 88% seen once, with 14% in the top ten. This sequence joins TRBV5-1 and TRBJ2-5; D may be TRBD2 (5 bases). This clonotype was sampled from an older woman with urothelial cancer. The input for sequencing was PBMCs, taken around atezolizumab (anti-PD-L1) treatment. CDR3 DNA sequence: TGCGCCAGCAGCCATGGCTCCCGGGGACAAGAGACCCAGTACTTC. Its protein is CASSHGSRGQETQYF.